The 13 T cell receptor beta chains presented below share a single source sample, sequenced in a study of shared clonotypes between healthy human individuals. Clones were sequenced by immunoSEQ multiplex PCR, and TCRdb holds only the in-frame ones, with some missing. The sample has over 300,000 clones, over 75% seen once. Sequenced material: memory CD8+ T cells sorted from blood. Documented subset: CD45RO+ cells pooled with CCR7-negative TemRA cells. The origin of the receptors is a man between 18 and 35 years old in good health.

This clone turned up a few times. This chain uses TRBV25-1 with TRBJ2-1; 7 nucleotides match TRBD1. CDR1 is MGHDK and CDR2 is SYGVNS in the germline V gene. The CDR3 consists of 15 residues. After removal of 1 base from V and 5 bases from J, the junction contained 5 bases not matched to a gene. As DNA, the CDR3 is TGTGCCAGCAGTGAATTTGGGACAGTGAACAATGAGCAGTTCTTC. Its translation is CASSEFGTVNNEQFF.

The rearrangement uses TRBV10-3 and TRBJ2-3, with no clear D. The ends were cut back, 4 bases at V and 0 bases at J, with 5 bases in the middle. This CDR3 is built from 13 residues. Germline assignment: CDR1 ENHRY and CDR2 SYGVKD. CDR3 loop: CAISVFSTDTQYF. The CDR3 coding sequence is TGTGCCATCAGTGTCTTCAGCACAGATACGCAGTATTTT.

This sequence joins TRBV29-1 and TRBJ2-5; D possibly corresponds to TRBD2 (6 bases). CDR3 length: 17 residues. Between the trimmed V and J ends, which lost 3 bases and 5 bases, there was a span of 25 bases. CDR1 and CDR2 from the germline V gene are SQVTM and ANQGSEA. In DNA form, the CDR3 reads TGCAGCGTTGATATCTTTGTGGAAGCGGCTGGGGGGGAGACCCAGTACTTC. Translation gives CSVDIFVEAAGGETQYF. Variable domain in full (rest from reference TRBV29-1 and TRBJ2-5): SAVISQKPSRDICQRGTSLTIQCQVDSQVTMMFWYRQQPGQSLTLIATANQGSEATYESGFVIDKFPISRPNLTFSTLTVSNMSPEDSSIYLCSVDIFVEAAGGETQYFGPGTRLLVL.

V and J are TRBV4-3 and TRBJ2-7, with 7 bases aligning to TRBD2. V shed 4 bases and J 5 bases; nucleotides not matched to a gene: 8. From germline, CDR1 is LGHNA and CDR2 YSLEER. This CDR3 contains 14 residues. The CDR3 sequence: CASSRGGSNDEQYF. The CDR3 region has the DNA TGCGCCAGCAGCCGGGGCGGGAGCAATGACGAGCAGTACTTC.

This chain's CDR3 is CALYDRMNTEAFF. Written as DNA, the CDR3 is TGTGCCCTTTACGACAGGATGAACACTGAAGCTTTCTTT. The genes are TRBV30 and TRBJ1-1, with D possibly matching TRBD1 (6 bases). Germline V gene data show CDR1 as GTSNPN and CDR2 as SVGIG (reference sequence). Trimming cost V 8 bases and J 0 bases, with 13 bases left between them. The CDR3 runs 13 residues.

This clone showed up many times. V gene TRBV28 combines with J gene TRBJ2-1; D is uncertain. V gave up 4 bases and J gave up 2 bases, with 12 bases separating them. This CDR3 has 15 amino acids. Germline CDR1 is MDHEN and CDR2 is SYDVKM. The CDR3 region is CASSSLLGTYNEQFF. CDR3 DNA: TGTGCCAGCAGTTCACTCTTGGGCACCTACAATGAGCAGTTCTTC.

This clone was detected only once. The chain uses TRBV4-3 and TRBJ2-7; D unclear. Looked up from germline, CDR1 is LGHNA and CDR2 is YSLEER. The CDR3 is 16 amino acids. V lost 1 base, J lost 1 base, and 14 bases lay in between. CDR3 nucleotides: TGCGCCAGCAGCCAAGCTTTGGATCCAACATCCTACGAGCAGTACTTC. It codes for CASSQALDPTSYEQYF.

This sequence joins TRBV9 and TRBJ2-7; D unresolved. Germline lookup yields CDR1 SGDLS and CDR2 YYNGEE. The V and J ends lost 1 base and 5 bases respectively, with 13 bases between them. The CDR3 is made up of 14 amino acids. For the CDR3, the DNA is TGTGCCAGCAGCGTACCCCGGGCCCCCGACGAGCAGTACTTC. Protein product: CASSVPRAPDEQYF. The full variable domain, with the rest looked up from reference TRBV9 and TRBJ2-7, is DSGVTQTPKHLITATGQRVTLRCSPRSGDLSVYWYQQSLDQGLQFLIQYYNGEERAKGNILERFSAQQFPDLHSELNLSSLELGDSALYFCASSVPRAPDEQYFGPGTRLTVT.

CDR3 bases: TGTGCCAGCAGCCCGGGAGTGGGGTGGCAGAATGGCTACACCTTC. Its translation: CASSPGVGWQNGYTF. The rearrangement joins TRBV5-4 to TRBJ1-2; D is unclear. Germline V gives CDR1 SGHNT, CDR2 YYREEE (reference sequence). V gave up 4 bases and J gave up 6 bases, with 19 bases separating them. CDR3 length: 15 amino acids.

This clone was seen just once. The chain is built from TRBV4-1 and TRBJ2-5; 9 positions agree with TRBD1. The V and J ends lost 4 bases and 2 bases, in that order; junction bases with no gene match: 5. CDR3 length: 15 residues. The germline CDR1 and CDR2 sequences are MGHRA and YSYEKL. CDR3 region: CASSPGQGGQETQYF. CDR3 DNA sequence: TGCGCCAGCAGCCCGGGACAGGGAGGACAAGAGACCCAGTACTTC.

In regard to this clone: Other DNA sequences from this sample encode an identical CDR3 as well. This chain links TRBV7-9 with TRBJ2-5; D is undetermined. V gave up 5 bases and J gave up 2 bases, with 9 bases separating them. This CDR3 is 13 amino acids long. The V gene's germline CDR1 is SEHNR and CDR2 FQNEAQ (reference sequence). CDR3: CASSLGIQETQYF. The DNA for the CDR3 is TGTGCCAGCAGCCTTGGTATTCAAGAGACCCAGTACTTC. The full variable domain, completed using reference TRBV7-9 and TRBJ2-5, is DTGVSQNPRHKITKRGQNVTFRCDPISEHNRLYWYRQTLGQGPEFLTYFQNEAQLEKSRLLSDRFSAERPKGSFSTLEIQRTEQGDSAMYLCASSLGIQETQYFGPGTRLLVL.

This sequence joins TRBV6-5 and TRBJ2-1; D is perhaps TRBD2 (6 bases). The length of the CDR3 is 15 residues. Germline V lookup: CDR1 MNHEY, CDR2 SVGAGI. V shed 3 bases and J shed 8 bases, with 17 bases lying between them. DNA of the CDR3: TGTGCCAGCAGTTATTTTCGGACTACCGCTGATGAGCAGTTCTTC. It translates to CASSYFRTTADEQFF.

The rearrangement links TRBV7-9 to TRBJ1-1; D not certain. CDR3 size: 16 residues. Germline V gene data show CDR1 as SEHNR and CDR2 as FQNEAQ (reference sequence). Between the trimmed V and J ends, which lost 5 bases and 1 base, there was a span of 17 bases. Here the CDR3 reads CASSPSFGLSNTEAFF. CDR3 DNA: TGTGCCAGCAGCCCTTCGTTCGGGCTCTCGAACACTGAAGCTTTCTTT. Drawing the rest from reference TRBV7-9 and TRBJ1-1, the complete variable domain is DTGVSQNPRHKITKRGQNVTFRCDPISEHNRLYWYRQTLGQGPEFLTYFQNEAQLEKSRLLSDRFSAERPKGSFSTLEIQRTEQGDSAMYLCASSPSFGLSNTEAFFGQGTRLTVV.